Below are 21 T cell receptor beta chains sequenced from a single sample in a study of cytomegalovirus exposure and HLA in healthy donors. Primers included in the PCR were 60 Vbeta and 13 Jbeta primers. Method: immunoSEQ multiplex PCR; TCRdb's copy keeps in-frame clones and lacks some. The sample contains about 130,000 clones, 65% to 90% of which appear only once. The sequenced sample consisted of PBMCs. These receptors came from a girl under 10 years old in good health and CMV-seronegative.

CDR3 DNA sequence: TGTGCCAGCAGCTCAGACGGACTGGGGACGCAGTATTTT. Amino acids: CASSSDGLGTQYF. V and J are TRBV7-9 and TRBJ2-3, with a weak D call TRBD2 (5 bases). Germline-derived CDR1 and CDR2 are SEHNR and FQNEAQ (reference sequence). V lost 4 bases to trimming and J lost 9 bases, with 14 bases between them. The CDR3 spans 13 residues.

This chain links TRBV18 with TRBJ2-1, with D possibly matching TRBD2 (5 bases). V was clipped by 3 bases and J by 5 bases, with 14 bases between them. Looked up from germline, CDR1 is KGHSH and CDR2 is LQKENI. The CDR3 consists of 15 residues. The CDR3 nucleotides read TGTGCCAGCTCACCGGGAGCGGCCCGAAACAATGAGCAGTTCTTC. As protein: CASSPGAARNNEQFF.

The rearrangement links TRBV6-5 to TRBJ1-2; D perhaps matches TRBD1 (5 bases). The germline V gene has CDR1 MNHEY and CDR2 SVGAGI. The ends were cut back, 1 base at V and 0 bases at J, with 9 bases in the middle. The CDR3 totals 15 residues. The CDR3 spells CASSYLGLSNYGYTF. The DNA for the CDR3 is TGTGCCAGCAGTTACTTGGGACTCTCTAACTATGGCTACACCTTC.

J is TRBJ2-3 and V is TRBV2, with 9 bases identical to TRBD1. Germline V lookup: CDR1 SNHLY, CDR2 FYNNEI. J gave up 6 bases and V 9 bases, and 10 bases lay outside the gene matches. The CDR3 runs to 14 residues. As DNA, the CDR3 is TGTGCCAGTTCCCCCGGGACAGGGATCGATACGCAGTATTTT. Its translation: CASSPGTGIDTQYF. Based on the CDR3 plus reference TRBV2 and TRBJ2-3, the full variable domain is EPEVTQTPSHQVTQMGQEVILRCVPISNHLYFYWYRQILGQKVEFLVSFYNNEISEKSEIFDDQFSVERPDGSNFTLKIRSTKLEDSAMYFCASSPGTGIDTQYFGPGTRLTVL.

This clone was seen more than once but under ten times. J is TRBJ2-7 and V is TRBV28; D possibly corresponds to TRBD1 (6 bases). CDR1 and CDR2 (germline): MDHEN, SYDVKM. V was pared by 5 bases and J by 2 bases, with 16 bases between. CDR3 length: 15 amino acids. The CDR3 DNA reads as TGTGCCAGCAGTCCGCCCGGGGCAGGGGCCTACGAGCAGTACTTC. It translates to CASSPPGAGAYEQYF.

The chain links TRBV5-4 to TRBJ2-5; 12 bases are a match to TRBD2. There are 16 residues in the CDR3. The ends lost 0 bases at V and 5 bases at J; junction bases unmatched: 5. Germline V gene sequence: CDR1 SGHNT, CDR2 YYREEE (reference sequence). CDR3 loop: CASSLDGGLAGETQYF. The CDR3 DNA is TGTGCCAGCAGCTTGGATGGCGGACTAGCGGGGGAGACCCAGTACTTC.

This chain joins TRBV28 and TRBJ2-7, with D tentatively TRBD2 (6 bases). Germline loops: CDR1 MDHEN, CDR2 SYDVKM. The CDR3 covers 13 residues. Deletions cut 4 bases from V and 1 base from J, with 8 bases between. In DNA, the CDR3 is TGTGCCAGCAGTTCGGACTATTCCTACGAGCAGTACTTC. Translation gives CASSSDYSYEQYF.

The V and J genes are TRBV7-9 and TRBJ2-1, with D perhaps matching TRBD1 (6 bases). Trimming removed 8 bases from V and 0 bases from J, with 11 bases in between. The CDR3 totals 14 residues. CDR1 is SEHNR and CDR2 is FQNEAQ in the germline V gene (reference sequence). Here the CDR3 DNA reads TGTGCCAGCTCTACAGGGAACTCCTACAATGAGCAGTTCTTC. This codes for CASSTGNSYNEQFF.

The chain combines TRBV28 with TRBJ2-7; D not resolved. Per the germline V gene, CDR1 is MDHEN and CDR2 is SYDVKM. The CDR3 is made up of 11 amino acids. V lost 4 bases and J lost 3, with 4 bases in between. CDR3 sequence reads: CASSWSYEQYF. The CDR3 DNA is TGTGCCAGCAGTTGGAGCTACGAGCAGTACTTC.

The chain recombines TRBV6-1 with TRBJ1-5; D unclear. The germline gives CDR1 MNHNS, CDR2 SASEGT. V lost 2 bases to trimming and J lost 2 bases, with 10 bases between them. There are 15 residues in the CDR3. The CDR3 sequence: CASSERGWGNQPQHF. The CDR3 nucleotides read TGTGCCAGCAGTGAACGGGGTTGGGGCAATCAGCCCCAGCATTTT.

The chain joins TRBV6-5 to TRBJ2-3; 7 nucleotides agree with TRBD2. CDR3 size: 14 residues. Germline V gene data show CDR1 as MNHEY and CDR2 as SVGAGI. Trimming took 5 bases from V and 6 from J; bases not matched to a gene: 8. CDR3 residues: CASSKTSSPDTQYF. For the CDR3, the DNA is TGTGCCAGCAGTAAGACTAGCAGCCCGGATACGCAGTATTTT.

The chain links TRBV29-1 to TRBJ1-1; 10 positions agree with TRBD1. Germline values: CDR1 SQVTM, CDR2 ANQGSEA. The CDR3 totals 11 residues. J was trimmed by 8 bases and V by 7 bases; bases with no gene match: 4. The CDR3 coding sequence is TGCAGCGCTCGGGGACAGGGGGAAGCTTTCTTT. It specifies CSARGQGEAFF.

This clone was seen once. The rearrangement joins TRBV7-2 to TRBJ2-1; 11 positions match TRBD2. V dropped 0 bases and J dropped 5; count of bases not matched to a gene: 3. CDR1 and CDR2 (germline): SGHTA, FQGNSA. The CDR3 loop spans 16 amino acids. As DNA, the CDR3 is TGTGCCAGCAGCTTAGCCCTAGCGGGGGGAAACAATGAGCAGTTCTTC. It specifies CASSLALAGGNNEQFF.

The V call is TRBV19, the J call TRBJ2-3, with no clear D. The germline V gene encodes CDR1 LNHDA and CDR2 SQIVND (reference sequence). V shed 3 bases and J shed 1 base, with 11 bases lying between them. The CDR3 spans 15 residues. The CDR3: CASSISLARTDTQYF. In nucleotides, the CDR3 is TGTGCCAGTAGTATTAGCCTTGCCCGCACAGATACGCAGTATTTT.

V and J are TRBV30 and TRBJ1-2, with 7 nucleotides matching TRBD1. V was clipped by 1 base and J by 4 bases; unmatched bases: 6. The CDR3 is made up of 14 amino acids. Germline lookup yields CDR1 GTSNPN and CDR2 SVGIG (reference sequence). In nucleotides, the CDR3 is TGTGCCTGGAGTGCACAGGGGTTAGGCTATGGCTACACCTTC. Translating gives CAWSAQGLGYGYTF.

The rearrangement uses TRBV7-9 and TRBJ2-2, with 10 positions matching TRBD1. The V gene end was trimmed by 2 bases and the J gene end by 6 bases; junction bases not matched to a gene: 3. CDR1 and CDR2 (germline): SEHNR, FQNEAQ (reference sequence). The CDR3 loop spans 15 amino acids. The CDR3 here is CASSLKGQGAGELFF. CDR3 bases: TGTGCCAGCAGCTTAAAAGGACAGGGGGCCGGGGAGCTGTTTTTT.

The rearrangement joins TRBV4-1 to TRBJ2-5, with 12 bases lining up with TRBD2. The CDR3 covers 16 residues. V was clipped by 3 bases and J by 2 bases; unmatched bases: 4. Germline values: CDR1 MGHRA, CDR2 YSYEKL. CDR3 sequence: CASSHVLAGGQETQYF. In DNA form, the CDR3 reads TGCGCCAGCAGCCACGTACTAGCGGGGGGTCAAGAGACCCAGTACTTC.

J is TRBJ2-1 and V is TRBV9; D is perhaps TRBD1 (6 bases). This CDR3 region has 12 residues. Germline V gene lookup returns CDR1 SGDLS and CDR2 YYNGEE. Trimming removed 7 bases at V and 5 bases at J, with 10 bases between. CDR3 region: CASQGIHNEQFF. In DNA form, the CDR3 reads TGTGCCAGCCAGGGGATACACAATGAGCAGTTCTTC.

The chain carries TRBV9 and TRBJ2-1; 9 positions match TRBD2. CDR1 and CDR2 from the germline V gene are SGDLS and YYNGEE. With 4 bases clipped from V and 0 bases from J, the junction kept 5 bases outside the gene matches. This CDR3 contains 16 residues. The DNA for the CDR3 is TGTGCCAGCAGCCCTCGAGCGGGGGGCTCCTACAATGAGCAGTTCTTC. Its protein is CASSPRAGGSYNEQFF.

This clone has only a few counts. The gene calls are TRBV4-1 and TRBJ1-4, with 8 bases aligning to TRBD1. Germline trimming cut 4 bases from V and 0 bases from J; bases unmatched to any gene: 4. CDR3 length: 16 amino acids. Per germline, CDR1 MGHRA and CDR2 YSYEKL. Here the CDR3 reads CASSPGTGATNEKLFF. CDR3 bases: TGCGCCAGCAGCCCAGGGACAGGTGCAACTAATGAAAAACTGTTTTTT.

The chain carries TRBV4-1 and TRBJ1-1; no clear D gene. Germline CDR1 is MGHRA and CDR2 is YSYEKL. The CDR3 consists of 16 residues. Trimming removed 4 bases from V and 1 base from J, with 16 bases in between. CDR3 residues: CASSRRVPQSNTEAFF. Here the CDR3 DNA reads TGCGCCAGCAGCCGACGGGTGCCACAATCGAACACTGAAGCTTTCTTT.